This T cell receptor beta chain was retrieved from a study of cytomegalovirus exposure and HLA in healthy donors. Study in general: An analysis done earlier identified 100 million to 140 million unique TCR beta sequences from about 179 million T cells. Findings of the study overall: Later on, an analysis showed TCR association rates differing by HLA locus, with DRB1 the most and HLA-C the fewest. Reported performance of the classifier showed diagnosis of cytomegalovirus status with high specificity and sensitivity.

On this clone itself: The antigen is not known.

The PCR made use of 60 Vbeta and 13 Jbeta primers. In the study's own analysis: The authors later counted roughly 77 million unique TCR beta chains, 9.5 million to 13 million of them shared. The method was immunoSEQ multiplex PCR; TCRdb's version includes in-frame clones alone and lacks a portion of them. That table supplies the V and J calls and clone size; D and trimming were determined from the DNA. The repertoire holds around 120,000 clones, about 70% seen once, with about 2.5% in the top ten. Unmatched junction bases numbered 13, after V lost 6 bases and J lost 9 bases. This CDR3 region has 14 residues. Looked up from germline, CDR1 is MNHNY and CDR2 is SVGAGI (reference sequence).

Material: PBMCs. The chain has TRBV6-6 and TRBJ1-2; 7 positions match TRBD1. The clonotype comes from a middle-aged man in good health and CMV-seropositive. CDR3 coding DNA: TGTGCCAGCAGCCCCCCAGGACAGGCTATAAGCTACACCTTC. It encodes CASSPPGQAISYTF.